This is a list of T cell receptor beta chains from one sample in a study of blood T cell repertoires in COVID-19. Profiling relied on immunoSEQ multiplex PCR, and the TCRdb table lists in-frame clones only, not all of them. Among 270,000 or so clones listed, approximately 82% were seen once. The sample was peripheral blood. Every receptor here comes from a woman younger than 35 with acute or convalescent COVID-19. CDR3s include the opening cysteine and the closing phenylalanine or tryptophan. A D gene is named only where the DNA matches it firmly.

15	-	TRBV6-5	TRBJ2-2	CASSYSGGTAGELFF
16	TRBD1	TRBV27	TRBJ1-6	CASSLSEPQGGSPLHF
15	TRBD1	TRBV19	TRBJ2-7	CASTKGTGELYEQYF
14	-	TRBV19	TRBJ1-5	CASSYDSFSQPQHF
13	-	TRBV6-5	TRBJ1-1	CASSYIPNTEAFF
11	-	TRBV29-1	TRBJ1-1	CSVWANTEAFF
16	TRBD1	TRBV18	TRBJ1-3	CASSPPSTGTGNTIYF
13	-	TRBV11-2	TRBJ2-7	CASSLAGSYEQYF
17	TRBD1	TRBV7-9	TRBJ1-4	CASSLVGTGPTNEKLFF
15	-	TRBV3-1/TRBV3-2	TRBJ2-1	CASKKGLVSYGEQFF
19	TRBD2	TRBV27	TRBJ2-3	CASSFGRLAGRSNTDTQYF
15	-	TRBV7-2	TRBJ1-1	CASSFRQGMNTEAFF
13	-	TRBV5-1	TRBJ2-5	CASSLTIQETQYF
16	-	TRBV28	TRBJ1-3	CASSFWAGESGNTIYF
16	-	TRBV9	TRBJ2-3	CASSAHPQGSTDTQYF
15	TRBD1	TRBV5-4	TRBJ1-1	CASSLGDRVDTEAFF
16	TRBD2	TRBV14	TRBJ2-1	CASSPMTSGFYNEQFF
14	-	TRBV4-3	TRBJ1-3	CASSRNVRGHTIYF
15	TRBD2	TRBV6-5	TRBJ2-7	CASRGAGTSGSFQYF
14	-	TRBV10-1	TRBJ1-1	CASSESIRNTEAFF
15	-	TRBV5-1	TRBJ2-1	CASSFRLERGTEQFF
18	-	TRBV28	TRBJ2-6	CASSLGPGTVSGANVLTF
15	TRBD2	TRBV29-1	TRBJ2-3	CSVDIGRASTDTQYF
18	-	TRBV19	TRBJ2-4	CASRPDSFRFWAKNIQYF
17	TRBD1	TRBV4-1	TRBJ1-4	CASSQEGTVATNEKLFF
13	-	TRBV24-1	TRBJ1-1	CATSGQGNTEAFF
14	TRBD2	TRBV27	TRBJ2-1	CASSPGLVSNEQFF
14	-	TRBV6-6	TRBJ2-7	CASYWGGLENEQYF
14	TRBD1	TRBV15	TRBJ1-2	CATSRARTGGGYTF
15	-	TRBV18	TRBJ1-2	CASSPPGAKRYGYTF
15	TRBD1	TRBV29-1	TRBJ2-1	CSVDPGQGSYNEQFF